This T cell receptor (beta chain) came from a study of follicular helper T cells after annual influenza vaccination. Findings and limits, study-wide: Day 7 ICOS+CD38+ clones were most often found later in ICOS-CD38- cTfh cells.

Germline CDR1 reads SGHRS; CDR2 reads YFSETQ. The CDR3 totals 15 residues. Trimming pared 0 bases from V and 1 base from J, leaving 7 bases between. For this clone: Its specificity is not known.

Time point: 2015-2016 season, 7 days after influenza vaccination. Subjects lived in the community and lacked influenza vaccine within the prior 6 months. Vaccine contraindications, substance abuse, HIV/AIDS, active malignancy and active illness excluded donors. Each time point used about 35 to 110 mL of blood. Here immunoSEQ multiplex PCR was the method, and the copy in TCRdb shows in-frame clones only, minus some. Among around 11,000 clones, 80% to 90% were seen once, and the ten largest hold under 0.5%. The V call is TRBV5-1, the J call TRBJ2-2; D gene uncertain. This material consisted of CXCR5+ CD38- circulating T follicular helper cells from blood, taken 7 days after influenza vaccination. Subset: circulating Tfh, non-naive CD4+CXCR5+PD-1+ (ICOS+CD38+ or ICOS-CD38-). The source of this sequence is an adult who received the influenza vaccine. In nucleotides, the CDR3 is TGCGCCAGCAGCTTGGATCCAGGGAACACCGGGGAGCTGTTTTTT. Protein product: CASSLDPGNTGELFF.